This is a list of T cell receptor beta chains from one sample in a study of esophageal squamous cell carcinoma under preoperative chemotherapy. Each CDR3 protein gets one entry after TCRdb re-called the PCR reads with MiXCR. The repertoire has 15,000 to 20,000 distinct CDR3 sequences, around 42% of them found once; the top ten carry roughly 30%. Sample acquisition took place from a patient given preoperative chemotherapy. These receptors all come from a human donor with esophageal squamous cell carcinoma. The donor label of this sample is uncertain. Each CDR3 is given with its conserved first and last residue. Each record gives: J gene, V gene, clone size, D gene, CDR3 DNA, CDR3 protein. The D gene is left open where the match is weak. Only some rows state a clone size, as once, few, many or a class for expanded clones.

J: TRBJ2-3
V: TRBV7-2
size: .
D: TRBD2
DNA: TGTGCTAGCAGCGCACGACGGGGGGGGGACACAGAGACCCAGTACTTT
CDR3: CASSARRGGDTETQYF

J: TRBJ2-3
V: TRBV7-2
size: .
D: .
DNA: TGTGCCAGCCGCGCACGGCAGCTGTGGGCCAAAGATACGCAGTACTTT
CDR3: CASRARQLWAKDTQYF

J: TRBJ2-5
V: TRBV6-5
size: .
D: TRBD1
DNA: TGTGCCAGCAGTTTTGACAGGGGGTATGAGACCCAGTACTTC
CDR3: CASSFDRGYETQYF

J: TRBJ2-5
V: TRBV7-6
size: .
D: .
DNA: TGTGCCAGCAGCCCGGGCCCCAGAGGGGCATGGTCCCCCCAGTACTTC
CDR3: CASSPGPRGAWSPQYF

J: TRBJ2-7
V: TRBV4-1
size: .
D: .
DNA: TGCGCCAGCAGCCAGCCCGACAGCCCGCATTACGAGCAGTACTTC
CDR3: CASSQPDSPHYEQYF

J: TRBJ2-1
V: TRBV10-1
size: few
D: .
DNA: TGCGCCAGCAGTGAGGGACACTCCTACGAGCAGTTCTTC
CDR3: CASSEGHSYEQFF

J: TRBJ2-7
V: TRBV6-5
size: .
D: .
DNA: TGTGCCAGCAGTTCTCGCCAGCTTTACGAGCAGTACTTC
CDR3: CASSSRQLYEQYF

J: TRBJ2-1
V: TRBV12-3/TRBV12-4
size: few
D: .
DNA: TGTGCCAGCAGTTTAGATGGGGCCTACAATGAGCAGTTCTTC
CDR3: CASSLDGAYNEQFF

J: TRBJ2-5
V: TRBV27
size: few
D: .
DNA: TGTGCCAGCAGCCAGGACAGACAAGAGACCCAGTACTTC
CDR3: CASSQDRQETQYF

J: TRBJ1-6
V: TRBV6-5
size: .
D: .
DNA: TGTGCCAGCAGTTACGTCCGGGGAATAGATTCACCCCTCCACTTT
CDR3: CASSYVRGIDSPLHF

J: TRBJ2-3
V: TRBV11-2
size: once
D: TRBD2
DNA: TGTGCCAGCAGCTTACTAGCGGGGAACACAGATACGCAGTATTTT
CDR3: CASSLLAGNTDTQYF

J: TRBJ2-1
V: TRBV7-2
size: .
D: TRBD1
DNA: TGTGCCAGCAGCCCTAGGACAGGGAAGTCCTACAATGAGCAGTTCTTC
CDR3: CASSPRTGKSYNEQFF

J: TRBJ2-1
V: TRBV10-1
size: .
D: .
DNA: TGCGCCAGCAGTGATCCGGATGTGGAGCAGTTCTTC
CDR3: CASSDPDVEQFF

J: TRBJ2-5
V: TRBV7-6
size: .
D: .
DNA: TGTGCCAGCAGCCTCGGATGGGGAGGACAAGAGACCCAGTACTTC
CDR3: CASSLGWGGQETQYF

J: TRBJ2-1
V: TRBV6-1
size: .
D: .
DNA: TGTGCCAGCAGTGAGGTGCGAACCTACAATACGCAGTTCTTC
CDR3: CASSEVRTYNTQFF

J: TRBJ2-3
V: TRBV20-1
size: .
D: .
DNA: TGCAGTGCTAGAGAACGCCCATGGTCCATGACGCAGTATTTT
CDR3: CSARERPWSMTQYF

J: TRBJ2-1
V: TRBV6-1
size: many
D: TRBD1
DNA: TGTGCCAGCAGTGCGATTCCGGGACAGGGCTTGGACGAGCAGTTCTTC
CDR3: CASSAIPGQGLDEQFF